Shown below are 12 T cell receptor beta chains from a single sample sequenced in a study of blood T cell repertoires in COVID-19. Profiled with immunoSEQ multiplex PCR; TCRdb holds only in-frame clones, not every one. Of almost 300,000 clones listed, under 90% were seen once; the top ten hold approximately 10%. Material for sequencing was peripheral blood. These receptor sequences come from a woman aged 30 to 39 with COVID-19, enrolled during active disease.

This clone was found a few times. The rearrangement uses TRBV7-8 and TRBJ2-1, with TRBD2 matching 7 bases. CDR1 is SGHVS and CDR2 is FQNEAQ in the germline V gene. V trimming: 1 base; J trimming: 8 bases; junction bases outside the gene matches: 8. The CDR3 extends over 15 amino acids. The chain's CDR3 is CASSLVVGGYDEQFF. CDR3 sequence (DNA): TGTGCCAGCAGCTTAGTGGTGGGGGGGTACGATGAGCAGTTCTTC.

V is TRBV2 and J is TRBJ2-2; 11 positions agree with TRBD1. V shed 6 bases, J shed 5 bases, and the junction held 8 bases outside the gene matches. The CDR3 contains 16 residues. Germline CDR1 and CDR2: SNHLY and FYNNEI. CDR3 amino acids: CASSPTGTGGTGELFF. Written as DNA, the CDR3 is TGTGCCAGCAGCCCCACCGGGACAGGGGGAACCGGGGAGCTGTTTTTT.

The chain carries TRBV27 and TRBJ2-2, with 9 bases fitting TRBD2. The CDR3 has 19 amino acids. The germline V gene has CDR1 MNHEY and CDR2 SMNVEV (reference sequence). V shed 1 base, J shed 5 bases, and the junction held 14 bases outside the gene matches. This CDR3 reads CASSLFLGRGGPRTGELFF. CDR3 nucleotides: TGTGCCAGCAGTTTATTTCTTGGGCGGGGGGGCCCACGGACCGGGGAGCTGTTTTTT.

The chain combines TRBV5-1 with TRBJ2-1; 12 positions match TRBD1. Looked up from germline, CDR1 is SGHRS and CDR2 is YFSETQ. The CDR3 runs 16 residues. The V gene end was trimmed by 2 bases and the J gene end by 10 bases; junction bases not matched to a gene: 10. Here the CDR3 DNA reads TGCGCCAGCAGCTTAGTCGTGGGGACAGGGGGCAACGAGCAGTTCTTC. It specifies CASSLVVGTGGNEQFF.

The chain carries TRBV7-9 and TRBJ2-7, with D uncertain. V was trimmed by 2 bases and J by 7 bases, leaving 21 bases between them. Germline-derived CDR1 and CDR2 are SEHNR and FQNEAQ (reference sequence). The CDR3 loop spans 16 amino acids. The CDR3 spells CASSLSSGTRSREQYF. CDR3 DNA: TGTGCCAGCAGCTTATCTTCGGGTACAAGATCACGGGAGCAGTACTTC.

The rearrangement joins TRBV28 to TRBJ2-1; no clear D gene. Per germline, CDR1 MDHEN and CDR2 SYDVKM. Trimming cost V 1 base and J 0 bases, with 10 bases left between them. The CDR3 consists of 16 residues. The DNA of the CDR3 is TGTGCCAGCAGTTTATTAGCTTGGAGCTCCTACAATGAGCAGTTCTTC. Protein product: CASSLLAWSSYNEQFF.

The rearrangement uses TRBV10-3 and TRBJ1-2; D ambiguous. Trimming cost V 10 bases and J 4 bases, with 13 bases left between them. Germline V gene sequence: CDR1 ENHRY, CDR2 SYGVKD. CDR3 length equals 12 residues. This chain's CDR3 is CATLGGIYGYTF. The CDR3 DNA is TGTGCCACACTCGGAGGAATCTATGGCTACACCTTC.

Here the CDR3 reads CASSYPSNLGNEQFF. The CDR3 DNA reads TGTGCCAGCAGTTACCCTTCAAACCTAGGCAATGAGCAGTTCTTC. The chain couples TRBV6-6 to TRBJ2-1; D ambiguous. This CDR3 is 15 amino acids long. Germline CDR1 is MNHNY and CDR2 is SVGAGI (reference sequence). V lost 2 bases and J 6 bases, leaving 14 bases between the germline ends.

The chain recombines TRBV7-7 with TRBJ1-1; a weak D match, TRBD1 (6 bases). Trimming removed 3 bases at V and 10 bases at J, with 15 bases between. The germline V gene has CDR1 SSHAT and CDR2 FNYEAQ (reference sequence). The CDR3 runs to 13 residues. In nucleotides, the CDR3 is TGTGCCAGCAGCTTGGGGGCGGGAGCGGCAGCTTTCTTT. Translating it yields CASSLGAGAAAFF.

The J gene is TRBJ1-1, the V gene TRBV29-1; D is unresolved. The CDR3 totals 14 residues. Germline assignment: CDR1 SQVTM and CDR2 ANQGSEA. V was trimmed by 3 bases and J by 1 base, leaving 12 bases between them. The DNA for the CDR3 is TGCAGCGTTGAGTCAACCCGGGAGAACACTGAAGCTTTCTTT. Residues: CSVESTRENTEAFF.

As to this clone: Additional DNA sequences in this sample encode the identical CDR3. The rearrangement joins TRBV9 to TRBJ2-5; 11 bases align to TRBD2. This CDR3 has 14 residues. The germline gives CDR1 SGDLS, CDR2 YYNGEE. V lost 4 bases, J lost 2 bases, and 1 base stayed unmatched. The CDR3 coding sequence is TGTGCCAGCAGCAGGACTAGCGGGCAAGAGACCCAGTACTTC. It translates to CASSRTSGQETQYF.

V is TRBV5-4 and J is TRBJ1-2; D gene uncertain. Germline V gives CDR1 SGHNT, CDR2 YYREEE (reference sequence). CDR3 size: 11 residues. V was clipped by 4 bases and J by 4 bases, with 5 bases between them. Written as DNA, the CDR3 is TGTGCCAGCAGCGCAGGCTATGGCTACACCTTC. Its protein is CASSAGYGYTF.